This TCR beta chain comes out of a study of early T cells in non-severe SARS-CoV-2 infection. As for the study in general: Unpaired chains resulted from sequencing bulk RNA of unsorted whole blood. Notes on the study in general: VDJdb matching skewed toward anti-spike CD8 responses, missing private and CD4 specificities.

Per germline, CDR1 GTSNPN and CDR2 SVGIG (reference sequence). The CDR3 sequence is 15 residues long. Between the trimmed V and J ends, which lost 0 bases and 0 bases, there was a span of 12 bases. The TCR library protocol attached unique molecular identifiers to the individual cDNA molecules. Each CDR3 protein is one row after TCRdb ran MiXCR on the 5' RACE reads. The sample lists fewer than 75,000 distinct CDR3 sequences, 18% occurring once. In regard to this clonotype: Its matching antigen is unknown.

The TCR sequence derives from an adult who was a healthcare worker with PCR-confirmed SARS-CoV-2 infection or an uninfected control (not recorded which). Sequences were derived from whole blood, sampled at baseline. V gene TRBV30 combines with J gene TRBJ2-7; possibly TRBD1 or TRBD2 for D (6 bases each). The CDR3 region is CAWSVPGAVSYEQYF. Written as DNA, the CDR3 is TGTGCCTGGAGTGTACCGGGGGCAGTCTCCTACGAGCAGTACTTC.